These 19 T cell receptor beta chains originate from one sample sequenced in a study of OX40 agonist ivuxolimab in advanced cancers. Method: immunoSEQ multiplex PCR; TCRdb's copy keeps in-frame clones and lacks some. Of about 81,000 clones listed, around 80% were seen once; the top ten hold approximately 7%. The sequencing here drew on CD4+ or CD8+ T cells sorted from blood, taken in a trial of the OX40 agonist ivuxolimab. The receptor source for this set is an adult with an advanced solid tumor such as melanoma, head and neck, liver or kidney cancer.

J is TRBJ2-7 and V is TRBV6-6; TRBD2 might be the D (6 bases). CDR3 length: 11 residues. The V end was cut by 8 bases, the J end by 6 bases, with 11 bases between. Germline V lookup: CDR1 MNHNY, CDR2 SVGAGI (reference sequence). The CDR3 spells CASQTRVEQYF. The CDR3 bases are TGTGCCAGCCAGACTAGGGTCGAGCAGTACTTC.

V and J are TRBV7-2 and TRBJ2-3, with unresolved D. The germline V gene has CDR1 SGHTA and CDR2 FQGNSA. Trimming left V 7 bases short and J 2 bases short, with 16 bases between. This CDR3 contains 15 residues. The CDR3 protein is CASNFARIITDTQYF. CDR3 nucleotides: TGTGCCAGCAATTTTGCTAGAATCATCACAGATACGCAGTATTTT.

V gene TRBV2 combines with J gene TRBJ2-2; the D gene is possibly TRBD2 (6 bases). The V end lost 2 bases, the J end lost 7 bases, and 11 bases lay between the germline ends. The CDR3 is made up of 14 amino acids. Germline CDR1 is SNHLY and CDR2 is FYNNEI. The CDR3 reads CASSEWRADGELFF. In DNA, the CDR3 is TGTGCCAGCAGTGAATGGAGGGCTGACGGGGAGCTGTTTTTT.

The chain is built from TRBV30 and TRBJ1-4; 8 bases map to TRBD1. The germline CDR1 and CDR2 sequences are GTSNPN and SVGIG (reference sequence). After removal of 2 bases from V and 13 bases from J, the junction contained 18 bases not matched to a gene. The CDR3 is made up of 16 amino acids. Written as DNA, the CDR3 is TGTGCCTGGAGTTTCCAGGGGGCCGGAGAAAGTTTGGGACTGTTTTTT. Translated, it gives CAWSFQGAGESLGLFF.

This chain connects TRBV30 to TRBJ2-1; the D is unclear. The CDR3 runs to 14 residues. V lost 0 bases, J lost 5 bases, and 11 bases lay in between. CDR1 is GTSNPN, CDR2 SVGIG, per germline (reference sequence). CDR3 nucleotides: TGTGCCTGGAGTGTGGTGGGAACCGACAATGAGCAGTTCTTC. Encoded protein: CAWSVVGTDNEQFF.

The chain uses TRBV18 and TRBJ1-2, with TRBD1 matching 7 bases. Germline CDR1 KGHSH, CDR2 LQKENI. Trimming at V came to 2 bases and at J to 6 bases, leaving 12 bases not matched to a gene. The CDR3 contains 16 residues. Here the CDR3 reads CASSPNGGGPNDGYTF. The CDR3 DNA reads TGTGCCAGCTCACCAAACGGAGGGGGCCCGAATGATGGCTACACCTTC.

The chain carries TRBV6-5 and TRBJ2-1; tentative D call: TRBD2 (6 bases). Trimming left V 6 bases short and J 0 bases short, with 12 bases between. Germline V gives CDR1 MNHEY, CDR2 SVGAGI. The CDR3 covers 15 residues. The CDR3 loop is CASRTTSYSYNEQFF. Here the CDR3 DNA reads TGTGCCAGCAGAACCACTAGCTACTCCTACAATGAGCAGTTCTTC.

The chain combines TRBV4-3 with TRBJ2-1; 9 bases line up with TRBD2. The CDR3 totals 16 residues. The junction had 9 bases not matched to a gene; V was cut back by 2 bases and J by 7 bases. Germline-derived CDR1 and CDR2 are LGHNA and YSLEER. CDR3 bases: TGCGCCAGCAGCCAATTTAGGGGACTAGCCTCAAATGAGCAGTTCTTC. Translating gives CASSQFRGLASNEQFF.

As for this clone: Different DNA sequences within this sample yield the same CDR3. The chain recombines TRBV2 with TRBJ1-3; D is possibly TRBD1 (6 bases). Per germline, CDR1 SNHLY and CDR2 FYNNEI. V lost 3 bases, J lost 1 base, and 13 bases lay in between. CDR3 size: 16 residues. CDR3 amino acids: CASSEGRGVSGNTIYF. DNA for the CDR3: TGTGCCAGCAGTGAGGGCAGGGGAGTTTCTGGAAACACCATATATTTT.

The J gene is TRBJ2-7, the V gene TRBV4-1, with TRBD2 matching over 7 bases. V was clipped by 1 base and J by 3 bases; unmatched bases: 6. CDR3 length: 15 residues. Germline V lookup: CDR1 MGHRA, CDR2 YSYEKL. This chain's CDR3 is CASSQAGGRSYEQYF. The CDR3 nucleotides are TGCGCCAGCAGCCAAGCGGGGGGACGGAGCTACGAGCAGTACTTC.

The J gene is TRBJ1-4, the V gene TRBV5-6; tentatively, D is TRBD1 (5 bases). The CDR3 covers 15 residues. Germline CDR1 reads SGHDT; CDR2 reads YYEEEE. V lost 1 base and J 0 bases, leaving 7 bases between the germline ends. The CDR3 sequence: CASSLWGATNEKLFF. Here the CDR3 DNA reads TGTGCCAGCAGCTTGTGGGGCGCAACTAATGAAAAACTGTTTTTT.

This clone was detected once. The V call is TRBV7-3, the J call TRBJ2-3, with TRBD1 identical over 9 bases. The germline gives CDR1 SGHTA, CDR2 FQGTGA. The J segment lost 11 bases and the V segment lost 4 bases, leaving 4 bases of the junction unmatched. CDR3 size: 12 residues. The CDR3 DNA reads TGTGCCAGCAGCTCGACAGGGGGAAGGCAGTATTTT. Its protein product is CASSSTGGRQYF.

This chain uses TRBV5-1 with TRBJ2-6; 11 nucleotides match TRBD1. Unmatched junction bases numbered 10, after V lost 0 bases and J lost 2 bases. CDR1 is SGHRS and CDR2 is YFSETQ in the germline V gene. The CDR3 has 20 amino acids. This CDR3 is CASSLDGLRDRGTGANVLTF. As DNA, the CDR3 is TGCGCCAGCAGCTTGGACGGGCTTCGGGACAGGGGGACTGGGGCCAACGTCCTGACTTTC.

The sample holds one count of this clone. The rearrangement joins TRBV5-4 to TRBJ1-6, with 7 bases identical to TRBD1. The length of the CDR3 is 15 residues. V shed 10 bases and J 3 bases; nucleotides not matched to a gene: 10. From germline, CDR1 is SGHNT and CDR2 YYREEE (reference sequence). The CDR3 DNA reads TGTGCCGGGGGTCGACAGGGACACTATAATTCACCCCTCCACTTT. This codes for CAGGRQGHYNSPLHF.

This clone was seen just once. This chain links TRBV19 with TRBJ2-1; TRBD2 matches at 11 bases. The junction had 5 bases not matched to a gene; V was cut back by 6 bases and J by 4 bases. CDR3 length: 15 residues. Looked up from germline, CDR1 is LNHDA and CDR2 is SQIVND (reference sequence). The CDR3 DNA is TGTGCCAGTAGCGCTGGGACTAGCGGTTACAATGAGCAGTTCTTC. This sequence encodes CASSAGTSGYNEQFF.

This clone appeared a few times. The gene calls are TRBV19 and TRBJ2-7; D is unclear. Germline CDR1 reads LNHDA; CDR2 reads SQIVND (reference sequence). The CDR3 runs 13 residues. V was trimmed by 3 bases and J by 4 bases, leaving 10 bases between them. CDR3 DNA: TGTGCCAGTAGTATTGCCGTGGAATACGAGCAGTACTTC. This translates into CASSIAVEYEQYF.

The chain uses TRBV7-2 and TRBJ2-1, with 11 bases matching TRBD1. CDR1 SGHTA and CDR2 FQGNSA come from the germline V gene. After removal of 5 bases from V and 4 bases from J, the junction contained 13 bases not matched to a gene. The CDR3 is 18 residues long. The CDR3 coding sequence is TGTGCCAGCAGCCCGTGGAACCGGGACAGGGGGATGTACAATGAGCAGTTCTTC. It is translated as CASSPWNRDRGMYNEQFF.

V gene TRBV27 combines with J gene TRBJ2-7; 15 bases align to TRBD2. The germline CDR1 and CDR2 sequences are MNHEY and SMNVEV (reference sequence). J lost 5 bases, V lost 4 bases, and 6 bases had no gene match. This CDR3 comprises 16 residues. The DNA for the CDR3 is TGTGCCAGCAGTTGGGGCGGGACTAGCGGGAGGAACGAGCAGTACTTC. Amino acid sequence: CASSWGGTSGRNEQYF.

The chain links TRBV5-6 to TRBJ2-1, with D possibly TRBD2 on 7 matching bases. V was clipped by 5 bases and J by 8 bases, with 17 bases between them. Germline V gene lookup returns CDR1 SGHDT and CDR2 YYEEEE. CDR3 size: 14 residues. CDR3 in amino acids: CASRGAGGNDEQFF. The CDR3, as DNA: TGTGCCAGCAGGGGGGCCGGGGGGAACGATGAGCAGTTCTTC.